This T cell receptor (beta chain) was retrieved from a study of shared clonotypes between healthy human individuals. Worth noting for this clone: Its antigen is still unknown.

This CDR3 is 14 amino acids long. The germline V gene encodes CDR1 MNHNS and CDR2 SASEGT. Trimming took 1 base from V and 7 from J, leaving 8 bases between them. Findings and caveats of the study: Owing to a small donor count, the genetic and exposure-history diversity represented was limited.

Only Caucasian adults living in Nashville, Tennessee made up the donor group. The authors split each subset's genomic DNA evenly across several immunoSEQ plates. Profiled with immunoSEQ multiplex PCR; TCRdb holds only in-frame clones, not every one. The data contain about 1.4 million clones, roughly 96% of them singletons. This receptor was taken from a young man in good health. The sequenced sample was naive CD4+ T cells sorted from blood. Described subset: CD45RA+ positively selected. The V gene is TRBV6-1, the J gene TRBJ1-6; D remains unclear. For the CDR3, the DNA is TGTGCCAGCAGTGAAGTTTTCCGGAATTCACCCCTCCACTTT. This sequence encodes CASSEVFRNSPLHF.